By share of the sample, the clone carrying this TCR beta chain is medium-sized. This sample is part of a study of T cells generated in artificial thymic organoids. Separate semi-nested PCRs amplified TCRalpha and TCRbeta libraries using constant-region reverse primers in TRAC or TRBC. TCRdb reprocessed the 5' RACE reads with MiXCR, giving one entry per CDR3 protein. The table has some 8,000 distinct CDR3 sequences, approximately 20% seen once. Germline V lookup: CDR1 MDHEN, CDR2 SYDVKM. V was clipped by 5 bases and J by 7 bases; unmatched bases: 15. The CDR3 has 17 amino acids. The sequence derives from a human donor who gave cord blood stem cells for thymic organoid culture, a cardiac surgery patient who gave postnatal thymus, or a blood donor (not recorded which). The gene calls are TRBV28 and TRBJ2-1, with 9 bases fitting TRBD1. Sequenced: naive CD8+ T cells from the thymus. Subset specified: CD3+TCRalphabeta+CD8SP T cells; for blood, CD45RO-CCR7+ naive CD8+ T cells. CDR3 sequence (DNA): TGTGCCAGCAGTCCGATTGGGGTGGGACAGGGCATTAATGAGCAGTTCTTC. Translation gives CASSPIGVGQGINEQFF.